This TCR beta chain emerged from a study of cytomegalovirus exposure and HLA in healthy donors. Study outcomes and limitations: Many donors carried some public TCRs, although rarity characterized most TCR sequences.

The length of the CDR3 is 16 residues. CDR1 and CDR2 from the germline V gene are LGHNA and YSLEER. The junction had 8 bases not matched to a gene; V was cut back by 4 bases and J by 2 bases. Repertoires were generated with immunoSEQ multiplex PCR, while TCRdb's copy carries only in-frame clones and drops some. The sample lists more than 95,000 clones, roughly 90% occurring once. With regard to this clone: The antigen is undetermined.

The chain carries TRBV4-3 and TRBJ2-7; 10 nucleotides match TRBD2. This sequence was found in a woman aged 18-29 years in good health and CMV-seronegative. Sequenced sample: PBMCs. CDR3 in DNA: TGCGCCAGCAGCCTTGAACTCGGACTAGCGGCCTACGAGCAGTACTTC. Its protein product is CASSLELGLAAYEQYF.